The entry below describes one T cell receptor (beta chain). Antigen unknown. The entry originates in a study of cytomegalovirus exposure and HLA in healthy donors. Whole-study results and caveats: Later analysis found that TCR beta chains associated with HLA were more clonally expanded than other, equally common chains.

Use of 60 Vbeta and 13 Jbeta primers characterized the PCR. Measured with immunoSEQ multiplex PCR; TCRdb has only the in-frame clones, and not every one. The data show about 93,000 clones, approximately 68% seen once. The CDR3 extends over 16 amino acids. Per the germline V gene, CDR1 is SGHRS and CDR2 is YFSETQ. The sequenced material came from PBMCs. The clonotype was recovered from a boy aged 5-17 years in good health and CMV-seropositive. The chain combines TRBV5-1 with TRBJ2-5, with TRBD1 as a possible D gene (6 bases). The end of the DNA is better explained by TRBJ2-7, so the J call may be wrong. This CDR3 reads CASSLQGPQGSYEQYF. The DNA for the CDR3 is TGCGCCAGCAGCCTGCAGGGGCCCCAGGGATCCTACGAGCAGTACTTC.